This TCR beta chain was obtained from a study of T cell responses to AZD1222 COVID-19 vaccine. Remarks on this clone: Antigen: not known.

Profiled with immunoSEQ multiplex PCR; TCRdb holds only in-frame clones, not every one. The sample lists under 150,000 clones, about nine tenths occurring once. This CDR3 spans 14 amino acids. Looked up from germline, CDR1 is SEHNR and CDR2 is FQNEAQ (reference sequence). The V gene lost 5 bases and the J gene lost 6 bases, with 17 bases spanning the gap. Whole-study results and caveats: There were repertoire samples only from the period after the peak T cell response.

This clonotype was obtained from an adult who received the AZD1222 COVID-19 vaccine. V usage is TRBV7-9 and J usage is TRBJ2-7, with D perhaps matching TRBD1 (5 bases). The material sequenced was peripheral blood, taken 28 days after the second AZD1222 dose. CDR3 amino acids: CASSGQGRYGEQYF. In nucleotides, the CDR3 is TGTGCCAGCAGCGGGCAGGGTCGTTATGGCGAGCAGTACTTC.